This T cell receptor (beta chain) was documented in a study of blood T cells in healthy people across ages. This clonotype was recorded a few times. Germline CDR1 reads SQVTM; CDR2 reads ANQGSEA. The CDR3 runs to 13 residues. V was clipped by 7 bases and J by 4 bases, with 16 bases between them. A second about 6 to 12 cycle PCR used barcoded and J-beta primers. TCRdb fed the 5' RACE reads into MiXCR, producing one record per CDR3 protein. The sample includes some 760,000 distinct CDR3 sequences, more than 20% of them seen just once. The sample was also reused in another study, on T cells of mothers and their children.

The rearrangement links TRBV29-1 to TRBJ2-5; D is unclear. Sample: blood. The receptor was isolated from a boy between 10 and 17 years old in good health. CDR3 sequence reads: CSAFNRARETQYF. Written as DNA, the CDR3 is TGCAGCGCCTTTAATAGGGCCCGAGAGACCCAGTACTTC. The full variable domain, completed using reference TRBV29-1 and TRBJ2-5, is SAVISQKPSRDICQRGTSLTIQCQVDSQVTMMFWYRQQPGQSLTLIATANQGSEATYESGFVIDKFPISRPNLTFSTLTVSNMSPEDSSIYLCSAFNRARETQYFGPGTRLLVL.